This T cell receptor beta chain comes out of a study of CD8+CD57+ T cells in acquired aplastic anemia. Study details: DNA per sorted CD4+ or CD8+ sample ranged roughly 0.19 to 27.4 ug, averaging about 2.9 ug. Study findings and constraints: Patients versus controls showed no significant CD8+ Simpson's diversity difference.

CDR3 and TCR beta VDJ profiling relied on a genomic DNA template. TCRdb called the reads again in MiXCR, with one record for every CDR3 protein. The table shows approximately 150,000 distinct CDR3 sequences, with 71% occurring only once. Patients picked for sequencing had shown CD8+CD57+ cell expansion detected by flow cytometry. When blood sampling took place, the patients had received no therapy. In the case of this clonotype: Its antigen is not identified.

Germline V gene data show CDR1 as DFQATT and CDR2 as SNEGSKA (reference sequence). The CDR3 is 16 amino acids. Trimming removed 1 base from V and 4 bases from J; junction bases left unmatched: 5. The V gene is TRBV20-1, the J gene TRBJ2-1; TRBD2 aligns across 12 bases. The receptor was isolated from a human donor with aplastic anemia. Sequencing used sorted CD4+, CD8+, or CD8+CD57+ T cells (not recorded which) from PBMCs. CDR3 residues: CSARARGTSGYNEQFF. The CDR3 bases are TGCAGTGCTAGAGCGAGGGGGACTAGCGGGTACAATGAGCAGTTCTTC.